A selection of T cell receptor beta chains follows, all from one sample in a study of T-cell reconstitution after alpha-beta-depleted transplantation in children. From the PCR reads, TCRdb called clonotypes with MiXCR, one entry per CDR3 protein. The data show hundreds of thousands of distinct CDR3 sequences, 15% to 20% seen once. Material: PBMCs, mostly from graft donor cells, obtained 360 days after TCRalphabeta/CD19-depleted stem cell transplant. These receptors were collected from a male patient younger than 18 who had a stem cell transplant for acute lymphoblastic leukemia, so the T cells may come from the graft donor. CDR3s include the opening cysteine and the closing phenylalanine or tryptophan. D genes are given only for firm matches. Clone size is stated in some rows and not others, as once, few, many or a class when expanded.

V	J	D	size	DNA	CDR3
TRBV18	TRBJ1-3	TRBD1	NA	TGTGCCAGCTCACCACCGGACAGGTACTCTGGAAACACCATATATTTT	CASSPPDRYSGNTIYF
TRBV12-3/TRBV12-4	TRBJ2-4	TRBD1	NA	TGTGCCAGCAGCCCAACCGGACAGGTACAAAACATTCAGTACTTC	CASSPTGQVQNIQYF
TRBV12-3/TRBV12-4	TRBJ1-2	NA	NA	TGTGCCATACCGGACGGATTCTATGGCTACACCTTC	CAIPDGFYGYTF
TRBV4-1	TRBJ2-7	NA	few	TGCGCCAGCAGTCAAGGAAGGGGCCGGCCCTACGAGCAGTACTTC	CASSQGRGRPYEQYF
TRBV2	TRBJ2-3	NA	many	TGTGCCACCCATCCAGGGTACACAGATACGCAGTATTTT	CATHPGYTDTQYF
TRBV5-1	TRBJ2-2	NA	NA	TGCGCCAGCAGCGGGGACATGTCCACCGGGGAGCTGTTTTTT	CASSGDMSTGELFF
TRBV7-9	TRBJ2-1	NA	few	TGTGCCAGCCTTACCGGGGGACAAAGCTCCTACAATGAGCAGTTCTTC	CASLTGGQSSYNEQFF
TRBV4-1	TRBJ2-7	NA	NA	TGCGCCAGCAGCCAAGGGGGCGAAGGTTACGAGCAGTACTTC	CASSQGGEGYEQYF
TRBV7-3	TRBJ2-3	NA	few	TGTGCCAGCTCCCTCCTGGGCCCCAACCGAGCAGGCACGGATACGCAGTATTTT	CASSLLGPNRAGTDTQYF
TRBV13	TRBJ2-3	TRBD2	many	TGTGCCAGCAGCATGAGACTAGCGGGAGAGAGCACAGATACGCAGTATTTT	CASSMRLAGESTDTQYF
TRBV5-1	TRBJ2-5	NA	NA	TGCGCCAGCTGCGAGGGGGTAGAGACCCAGTACTTC	CASCEGVETQYF
TRBV5-1	TRBJ1-1	NA	few	TGCGCCAGCAGCTTTGGGGACCGGAAAGCTTTCTTT	CASSFGDRKAFF
TRBV20-1	TRBJ2-6	NA	many	TGCAGTGCTACGGGGTGGTGGGACTCTGGGGCCAACGTCCTGACTTTC	CSATGWWDSGANVLTF
TRBV20-1	TRBJ2-7	TRBD2	NA	TGCAGTGCTAGTGGACTAGCGGGAGGTGACTACGAGCAGTACTTC	CSASGLAGGDYEQYF
TRBV15	TRBJ2-1	TRBD2	many	TGTGCCACCAGTGTTTACGGGACTAGCGGGAGAGGGTACAATGAGCAGTTCTTC	CATSVYGTSGRGYNEQFF
TRBV7-8	TRBJ2-3	NA	few	TGTGCCAGCAGCTTAGACCTGACAAGGAGCACAGATACGCAGTATTTT	CASSLDLTRSTDTQYF
TRBV14	TRBJ2-7	NA	NA	TGTGCCAGCAGCCAAGTGGAGATTGGCTCCTACGAGCAGTACTTC	CASSQVEIGSYEQYF
TRBV2	TRBJ2-1	NA	NA	TGTGCCAGCAGTGTTGTGGGAGTGGATGAGCAGTTCTTC	CASSVVGVDEQFF
TRBV11-3	TRBJ2-1	TRBD1	NA	TGTGCCAGCAGCCTAAGAGGGGGCTTCGGACCCTACAATGAGCAGTTCTTC	CASSLRGGFGPYNEQFF
TRBV9	TRBJ2-7	NA	NA	TGTGCCAGCAGCGTAGTGGACAGCAACTACGAGCAGTACTTC	CASSVVDSNYEQYF
TRBV27	TRBJ2-7	TRBD1	few	TGTGCCAGCAGTTTACGACAGGGGATCTCATACGAGCAGTACTTC	CASSLRQGISYEQYF
TRBV7-8	TRBJ2-7	TRBD2	few	TGTGCCAGCAGCAAACTAGCGGGAGTAGGTTATGGCGAGCAGTACTTC	CASSKLAGVGYGEQYF
TRBV5-1	TRBJ2-1	NA	NA	TGCGCCAGCAGCCAGGGCATAGCGGACCCCTACAATGAGCAGTTCTTC	CASSQGIADPYNEQFF
TRBV12-3/TRBV12-4	TRBJ2-1	TRBD2	many	TGTGCCAGCAGTTCTGTAGCGGGAGGGCCCTCTGATGAGCAGTTCTTC	CASSSVAGGPSDEQFF
TRBV5-1	TRBJ2-7	NA	few	TGCGCCAGCAGCAGAACCGGGACGGGGGAGCAGTACTTC	CASSRTGTGEQYF
TRBV3-1	TRBJ1-5	NA	NA	TGTGCCAGCAGCCAAGATTTGGGACGAAATCAGCCCCAGCATTTT	CASSQDLGRNQPQHF
TRBV5-1	TRBJ2-2	NA	few	TGCGCCAGCAGCTTGGACCGGGTAGCTGGCACCGGGGAGCTGTTTTTT	CASSLDRVAGTGELFF
TRBV12-3/TRBV12-4	TRBJ1-2	NA	NA	TGTGCCAGCAGTTTCCGGGATTCGGGGTATGGCTACACCTTC	CASSFRDSGYGYTF
TRBV5-1	TRBJ2-3	NA	NA	TGCGCCAGCAGCTTGGTCCCTAGCGCCACAGATACGCAGTATTTT	CASSLVPSATDTQYF
TRBV5-1	TRBJ2-7	NA	NA	TGCGCCAGCAGCCCACCCGGGCCCGAGCAGTACTTC	CASSPPGPEQYF
TRBV10-3	TRBJ2-3	NA	NA	TGTGCCATCAGTGATCGACAGGGAGGGACAGATACGCAGTATTTT	CAISDRQGGTDTQYF
TRBV10-3	TRBJ2-7	NA	few	TGTGCCATCAGTGAGTCTGGCACACCCTACGAGCAGTACTTC	CAISESGTPYEQYF
TRBV7-8	TRBJ2-7	NA	few	TGTGCCAGCAGGCTTGAGGCGGAGAGCTCCTACGAGCAGTACTTC	CASRLEAESSYEQYF
TRBV9	TRBJ2-1	NA	once	TGTGCCAGCAGCGTAGCGGGCTGGGGCTACAATGAGCAGTTCTTC	CASSVAGWGYNEQFF
TRBV3-1	TRBJ2-1	TRBD1	NA	TGTGCCAGCAGCCAAGCCCGTGGACAGGGTCTCCTATTCTACCATGAGCAGTTCTTC	CASSQARGQGLLFYHEQFF
TRBV12-3/TRBV12-4	TRBJ2-5	TRBD1	many	TGTGCCAGCAGTTTAGCGACAGGGGGTCAAGAGACCCAGTACTTC	CASSLATGGQETQYF
TRBV14	TRBJ2-5	NA	few	TGTGCCAGCAGCCACTCGATGGAGGAGGGTGTTAAGGAGACCCAGTACTTC	CASSHSMEEGVKETQYF
TRBV28	TRBJ1-4	NA	NA	TGTGCCACTACAGGCCCCGCAACTAATGAAAAACTGTTTTTT	CATTGPATNEKLFF
TRBV15	TRBJ2-4	TRBD2	NA	TGTGCCACCAGCAGAGGAGGACTAGCGGGGAGACATACCAAAAACATTCAGTACTTC	CATSRGGLAGRHTKNIQYF
TRBV5-6	TRBJ2-2	NA	NA	TGTGCCAGCAGCTTCACACCTCAGAGTACCGGGGAGCTGTTTTTT	CASSFTPQSTGELFF
TRBV18	TRBJ1-6	TRBD1	few	TGTGCCAGCTCACCTCGGACAGGTGGATATAATTCACCCCTCCACTTT	CASSPRTGGYNSPLHF
TRBV4-2	TRBJ2-7	NA	NA	TGTGCCAGCAGCCAAGACCCTTTCTTTCCTTGGAAGTACTTC	CASSQDPFFPWKYF
TRBV20-1	TRBJ2-3	TRBD2	few	TGCAGTGCTAGCGGGAGGGCCGGGGGTACGCAGTATTTT	CSASGRAGGTQYF
TRBV12-3/TRBV12-4	TRBJ2-1	NA	NA	TGTGCCAGCACCCCCCGACCCCTCTACAATGAGCAGTTCTTC	CASTPRPLYNEQFF
TRBV12-3/TRBV12-4	TRBJ1-2	TRBD1	NA	TGTGCCAGCACCCTGGGGACAGGGGCCTATGGCTACACCTTC	CASTLGTGAYGYTF